The present T cell receptor (beta chain) was sequenced within a study of T cells in Graves' hyperthyroidism and ophthalmopathy. Using RNA transcripts as the source, TCR beta CDR3 regions were amplified. TCR CDR3 underwent first-round RT-PCR with the HTBI primer set. MiXCR, applied by TCRdb to the multiplex PCR reads, yields one record per CDR3 protein. The table includes about 560,000 distinct CDR3 sequences, 14% detected once. This clonotype was detected ten times or more. The material sequenced was blood. The TCR sequence derives from a woman between 40 and 55 years old with Graves' hyperthyroidism.

DNA of the CDR3: TGTGCCAGCAGCCAAGGACCCCCAGGGTACGAGCAGTACTTC. Residues: CASSQGPPGYEQYF. The chain uses TRBV3-1 and TRBJ2-7; weak D call: TRBD1 (5 bases). CDR1 LGHDT and CDR2 YNNKEL come from the germline V gene (reference sequence). Trimming stripped 1 base from V and 4 bases from J, with 11 bases between. CDR3 length: 14 residues.